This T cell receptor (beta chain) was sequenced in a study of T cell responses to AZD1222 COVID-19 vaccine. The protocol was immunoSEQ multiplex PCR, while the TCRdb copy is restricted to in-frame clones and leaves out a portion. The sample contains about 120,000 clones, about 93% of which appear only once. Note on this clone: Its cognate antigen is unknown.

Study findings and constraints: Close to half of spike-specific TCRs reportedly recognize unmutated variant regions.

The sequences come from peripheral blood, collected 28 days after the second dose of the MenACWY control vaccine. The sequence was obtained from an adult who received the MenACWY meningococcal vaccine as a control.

The CDR3 loop is CASRVSGIGEQYF. As DNA, the CDR3 is TGTGCCTCTCGGGTGAGCGGGATAGGCGAGCAGTACTTC. The chain is built from TRBV27 and TRBJ2-7; 7 bases fit TRBD2. The V gene's germline CDR1 is MNHEY and CDR2 SMNVEV (reference sequence). The CDR3 covers 13 residues. The V segment lost 11 bases and the J segment 6 bases; nucleotides outside the gene matches: 13.